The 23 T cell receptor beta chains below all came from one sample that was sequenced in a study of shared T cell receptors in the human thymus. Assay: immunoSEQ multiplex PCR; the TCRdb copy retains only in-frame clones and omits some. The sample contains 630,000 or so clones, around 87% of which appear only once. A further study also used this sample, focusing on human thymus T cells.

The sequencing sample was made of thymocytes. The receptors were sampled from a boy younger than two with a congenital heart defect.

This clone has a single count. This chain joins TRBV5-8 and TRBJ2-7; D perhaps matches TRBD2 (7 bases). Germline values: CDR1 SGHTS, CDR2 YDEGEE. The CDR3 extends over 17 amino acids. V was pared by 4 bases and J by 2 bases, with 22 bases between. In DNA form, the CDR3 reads TGTGCCAGCAGCCGACGTTGGGGGGGGGCGAGGACCTACGAGCAGTACTTC. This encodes CASSRRWGGARTYEQYF.

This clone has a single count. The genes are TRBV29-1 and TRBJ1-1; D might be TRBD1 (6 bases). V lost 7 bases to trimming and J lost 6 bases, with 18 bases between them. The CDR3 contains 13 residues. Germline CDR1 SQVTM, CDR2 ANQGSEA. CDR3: CSGGRGRSAEAFF. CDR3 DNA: TGCAGCGGGGGGCGAGGGCGGAGCGCTGAAGCTTTCTTT.

DNA of the CDR3: TGCGCCAGCAGTGGGACACCCTCCTACGAGCAGTACTTC. As protein: CASSGTPSYEQYF. The chain couples TRBV5-1 to TRBJ2-7; a weak D match, TRBD1 (6 bases). Germline V CDR1 and CDR2: SGHRS, YFSETQ. The germline V and J ends were trimmed by 5 bases and 0 bases, with 9 bases remaining between them. The CDR3 is 13 amino acids.

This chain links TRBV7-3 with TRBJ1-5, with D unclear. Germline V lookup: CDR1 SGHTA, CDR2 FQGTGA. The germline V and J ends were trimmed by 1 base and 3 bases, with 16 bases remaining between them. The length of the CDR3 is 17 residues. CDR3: CASSLKSSGVNNQPQHF. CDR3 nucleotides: TGTGCCAGCAGCTTAAAATCGTCCGGGGTCAACAATCAGCCCCAGCATTTT.

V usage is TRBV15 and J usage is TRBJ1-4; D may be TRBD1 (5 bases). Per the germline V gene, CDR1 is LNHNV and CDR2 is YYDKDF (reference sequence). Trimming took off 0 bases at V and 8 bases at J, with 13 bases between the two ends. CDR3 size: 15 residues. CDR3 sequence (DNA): TGTGCCACCAGCAGAGATCTGGGGGGATGGGAAAAACTGTTTTTT. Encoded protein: CATSRDLGGWEKLFF.

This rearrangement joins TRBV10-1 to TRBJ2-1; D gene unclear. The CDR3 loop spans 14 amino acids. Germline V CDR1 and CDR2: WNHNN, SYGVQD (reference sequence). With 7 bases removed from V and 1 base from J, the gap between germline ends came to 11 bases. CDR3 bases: TGCGCCAGCACGTGGGCAGATTCCTACAATGAGCAGTTCTTC. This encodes CASTWADSYNEQFF.

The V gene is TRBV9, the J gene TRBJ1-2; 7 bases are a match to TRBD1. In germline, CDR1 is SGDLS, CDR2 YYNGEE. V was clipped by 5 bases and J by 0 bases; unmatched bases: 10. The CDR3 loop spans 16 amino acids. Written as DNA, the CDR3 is TGTGCCAGCAGAAGACAGGGACTCGGTTCTAACTATGGCTACACCTTC. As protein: CASRRQGLGSNYGYTF. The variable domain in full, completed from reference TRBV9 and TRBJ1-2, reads DSGVTQTPKHLITATGQRVTLRCSPRSGDLSVYWYQQSLDQGLQFLIQYYNGEERAKGNILERFSAQQFPDLHSELNLSSLELGDSALYFCASRRQGLGSNYGYTFGSGTRLTVV.

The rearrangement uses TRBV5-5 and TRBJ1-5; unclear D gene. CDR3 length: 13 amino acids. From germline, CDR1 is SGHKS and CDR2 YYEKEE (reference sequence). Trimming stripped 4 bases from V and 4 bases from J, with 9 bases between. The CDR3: CASSDKGNQPQHF. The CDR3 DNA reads TGTGCCAGCAGCGACAAAGGAAATCAGCCCCAGCATTTT. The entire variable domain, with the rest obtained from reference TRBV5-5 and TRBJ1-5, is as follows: DAGVTQSPTHLIKTRGQQVTLRCSPISGHKSVSWYQQVLGQGPQFIFQYYEKEERGRGNFPDRFSARQFPNYSSELNVNALLLGDSALYLCASSDKGNQPQHFGDGTRLSIL.

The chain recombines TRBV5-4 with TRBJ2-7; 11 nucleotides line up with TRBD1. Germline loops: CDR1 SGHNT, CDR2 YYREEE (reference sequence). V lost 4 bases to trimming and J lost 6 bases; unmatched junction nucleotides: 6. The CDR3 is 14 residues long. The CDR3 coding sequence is TGTGCCAGCAGCCCCGCGGACAGGGGGCGCGAGCAGTACTTC. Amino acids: CASSPADRGREQYF.

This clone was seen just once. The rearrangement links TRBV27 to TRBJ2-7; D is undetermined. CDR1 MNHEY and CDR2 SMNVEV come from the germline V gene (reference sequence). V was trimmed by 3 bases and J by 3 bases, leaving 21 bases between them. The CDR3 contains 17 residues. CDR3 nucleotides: TGTGCCAGCAGTTTTGGTCAACCACGCGGCTCCTACTACGAGCAGTACTTC. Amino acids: CASSFGQPRGSYYEQYF.

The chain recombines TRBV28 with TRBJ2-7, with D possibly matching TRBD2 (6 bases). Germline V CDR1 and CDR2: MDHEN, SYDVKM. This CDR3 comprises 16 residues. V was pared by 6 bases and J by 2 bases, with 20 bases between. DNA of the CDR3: TGTGCCAGCAGCCTCCCCGCGGGACCGGGGACCTACGAGCAGTACTTC. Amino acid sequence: CASSLPAGPGTYEQYF.

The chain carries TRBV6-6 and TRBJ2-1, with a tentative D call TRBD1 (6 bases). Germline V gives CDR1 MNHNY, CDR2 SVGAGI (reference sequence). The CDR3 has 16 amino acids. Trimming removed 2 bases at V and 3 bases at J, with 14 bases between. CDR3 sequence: CASSYGPPGDYNEQFF. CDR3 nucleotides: TGTGCCAGCAGTTACGGGCCCCCAGGGGACTACAATGAGCAGTTCTTC.

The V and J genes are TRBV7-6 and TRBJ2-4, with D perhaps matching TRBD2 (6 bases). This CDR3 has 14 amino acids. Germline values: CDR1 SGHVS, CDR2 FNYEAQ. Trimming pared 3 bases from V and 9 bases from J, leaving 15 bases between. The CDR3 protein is CASSLAAAGGIQYF. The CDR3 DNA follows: TGTGCCAGCAGCTTGGCGGCAGCGGGTGGCATTCAGTACTTC.

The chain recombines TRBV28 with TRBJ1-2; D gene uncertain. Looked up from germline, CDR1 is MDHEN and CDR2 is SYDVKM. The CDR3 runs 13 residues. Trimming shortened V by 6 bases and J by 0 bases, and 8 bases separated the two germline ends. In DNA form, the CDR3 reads TGTGCCAGCAGGAGGGAAGCTAACTATGGCTACACCTTC. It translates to CASRREANYGYTF.

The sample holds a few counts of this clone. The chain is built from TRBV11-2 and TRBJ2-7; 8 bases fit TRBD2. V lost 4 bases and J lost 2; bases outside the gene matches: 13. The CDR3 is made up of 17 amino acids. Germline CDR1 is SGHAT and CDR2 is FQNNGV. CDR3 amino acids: CASSSGGAGRGAYEQYF. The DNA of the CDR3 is TGTGCCAGCAGCTCGGGGGGAGCCGGGAGGGGGGCCTACGAGCAGTACTTC.

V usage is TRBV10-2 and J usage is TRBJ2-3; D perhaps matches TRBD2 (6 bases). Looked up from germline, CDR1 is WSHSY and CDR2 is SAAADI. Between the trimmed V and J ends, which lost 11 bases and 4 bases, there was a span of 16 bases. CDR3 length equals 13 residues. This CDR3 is CAVAATFPDTQYF. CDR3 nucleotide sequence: TGCGCCGTAGCGGCAACCTTCCCAGATACGCAGTATTTT.

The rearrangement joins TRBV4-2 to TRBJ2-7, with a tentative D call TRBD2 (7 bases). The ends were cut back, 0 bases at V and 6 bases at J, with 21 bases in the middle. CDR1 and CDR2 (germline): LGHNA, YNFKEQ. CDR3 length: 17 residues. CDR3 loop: CASSQEVGRGGTLEQYF. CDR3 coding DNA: TGTGCCAGCAGCCAAGAGGTGGGGAGGGGGGGGACCCTCGAGCAGTACTTC.

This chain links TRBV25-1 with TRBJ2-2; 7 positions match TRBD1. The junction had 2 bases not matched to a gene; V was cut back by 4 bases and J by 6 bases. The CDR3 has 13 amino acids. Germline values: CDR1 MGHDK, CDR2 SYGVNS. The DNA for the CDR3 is TGTGCCAGCAGTGGACAGGGTTCCGGGGAGCTGTTTTTT. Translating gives CASSGQGSGELFF.

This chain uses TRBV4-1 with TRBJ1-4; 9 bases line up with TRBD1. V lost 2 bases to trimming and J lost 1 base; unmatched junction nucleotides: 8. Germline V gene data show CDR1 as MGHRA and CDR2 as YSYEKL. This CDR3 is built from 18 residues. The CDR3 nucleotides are TGCGCCAGCAGCCAACCCCGACAGGGGGTAGTAACTAATGAAAAACTGTTTTTT. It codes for CASSQPRQGVVTNEKLFF.

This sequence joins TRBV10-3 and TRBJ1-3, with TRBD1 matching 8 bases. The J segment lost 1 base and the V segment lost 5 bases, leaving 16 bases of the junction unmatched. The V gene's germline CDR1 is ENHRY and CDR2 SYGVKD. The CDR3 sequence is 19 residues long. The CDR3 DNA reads TGTGCCATCAGTCAAACCGGGACAGGAGCCACCGAATCTGGAAACACCATATATTTT. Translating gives CAISQTGTGATESGNTIYF.

The CDR3 here is CATSREGAGGPTGELFF. In DNA, the CDR3 is TGTGCCACCAGCAGAGAGGGGGCGGGAGGTCCCACCGGGGAGCTGTTTTTT. The chain joins TRBV15 to TRBJ2-2; 8 nucleotides agree with TRBD2. This CDR3 is 17 amino acids long. The germline V gene encodes CDR1 LNHNV and CDR2 YYDKDF (reference sequence). The ends lost 0 bases at V and 4 bases at J; junction bases unmatched: 7.

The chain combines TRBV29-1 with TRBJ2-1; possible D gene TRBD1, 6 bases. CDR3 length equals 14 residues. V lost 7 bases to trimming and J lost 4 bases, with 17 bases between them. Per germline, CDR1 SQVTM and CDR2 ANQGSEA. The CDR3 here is CSEWDGTPYNEQFF. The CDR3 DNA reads TGCAGCGAATGGGATGGGACACCTTACAATGAGCAGTTCTTC.

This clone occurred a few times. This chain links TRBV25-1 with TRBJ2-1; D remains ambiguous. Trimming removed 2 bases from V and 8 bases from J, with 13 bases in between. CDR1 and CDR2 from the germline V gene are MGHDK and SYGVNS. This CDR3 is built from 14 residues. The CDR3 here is CASSEPLPHYEQFF. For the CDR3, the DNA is TGTGCCAGCAGTGAACCACTCCCCCACTATGAGCAGTTCTTC.